This entry lists 24 T cell receptor beta chains sequenced from one sample in a study of early stage breast cancer tumors. Some clones are missing from TCRdb's copy, which holds only in-frame ones; the method was immunoSEQ multiplex PCR. The top ten hold 5% of the sample, which has tens of thousands of clones, 75% to 95% seen once. The specimen was blood. The receptors were gathered from a person aged 65 to 85 with breast cancer.

This chain uses TRBV5-1 with TRBJ2-7; 8 bases agree with TRBD2. Germline V lookup: CDR1 SGHRS, CDR2 YFSETQ. The CDR3 consists of 15 residues. The trim removed 4 bases at V and 7 bases at J, leaving 13 bases unmatched. This chain's CDR3 is CASSPQRGSSEEQYF. The CDR3 DNA reads TGCGCCAGCAGCCCCCAGCGGGGGAGCTCTGAGGAGCAGTACTTC.

The rearrangement joins TRBV11-2 to TRBJ2-6; D is unresolved. Germline V gives CDR1 SGHAT, CDR2 FQNNGV. This CDR3 is built from 14 residues. With 5 bases removed from V and 4 bases from J, the gap between germline ends came to 9 bases. The CDR3 DNA is TGTGCCAGCAGCCAAACAAGAGGGGCCAACGTCCTGACTTTC. This encodes CASSQTRGANVLTF.

The chain employs TRBV5-1 and TRBJ2-3; tentatively, D is TRBD1 (6 bases). The V gene lost 2 bases and the J gene lost 4 bases, with 11 bases spanning the gap. Looked up from germline, CDR1 is SGHRS and CDR2 is YFSETQ. This CDR3 spans 14 amino acids. This CDR3 is CASSLQGEADTQYF. CDR3 bases: TGCGCCAGCAGCTTACAGGGAGAGGCAGATACGCAGTATTTT.

The chain carries TRBV28 and TRBJ2-6, with 7 bases identical to TRBD1. The CDR3 length is 18 residues. Germline values: CDR1 MDHEN, CDR2 SYDVKM. The V segment lost 4 bases and the J segment 3 bases; nucleotides outside the gene matches: 12. This CDR3 reads CASSYARTGDLGANVLTF. DNA of the CDR3: TGTGCCAGCAGTTACGCCCGGACAGGCGATCTTGGGGCCAACGTCCTGACTTTC.

This chain links TRBV29-1 with TRBJ2-2; the D is unclear. This CDR3 has 13 amino acids. CDR1 is SQVTM, CDR2 ANQGSEA, per germline. V was trimmed by 4 bases and J by 5 bases, leaving 11 bases between them. CDR3 amino acids: CSVGLVWTGELFF. The CDR3, as DNA: TGCAGCGTTGGGCTAGTATGGACCGGGGAGCTGTTTTTT.

The gene calls are TRBV5-1 and TRBJ2-6; TRBD1 aligns across 9 bases. With 2 bases clipped from V and 2 bases from J, the junction kept 5 bases outside the gene matches. CDR3 size: 17 residues. The germline CDR1 and CDR2 sequences are SGHRS and YFSETQ. CDR3 region: CASSLETGGTGANVLTF. CDR3 bases: TGCGCCAGCAGCTTAGAGACAGGGGGGACTGGGGCCAACGTCCTGACTTTC.

The chain employs TRBV7-8 and TRBJ2-7; 8 positions match TRBD1. Germline V gene lookup returns CDR1 SGHVS and CDR2 FQNEAQ. V was clipped by 5 bases and J by 3 bases; unmatched bases: 9. The CDR3 covers 15 residues. The CDR3 DNA follows: TGTGCCAGCAGCGGGCGTGGTACAGGGGGCTACGAGCAGTACTTC. Amino acids: CASSGRGTGGYEQYF.

The chain has TRBV4-3 and TRBJ2-2; 11 bases are a match to TRBD2. The CDR3 contains 16 residues. From germline, CDR1 is LGHNA and CDR2 YSLEER. Losses at the gene ends were 0 bases for V and 15 bases for J; bases not matched to a gene: 12. CDR3 DNA: TGCGCCAGCAGCCAAGAACTAGCGGGGGCAGGGGGTCAATTGTTTTTT. It codes for CASSQELAGAGGQLFF.

This clone has just a few counts. The gene calls are TRBV11-3 and TRBJ2-7, with a weak D call TRBD2 (7 bases). V lost 5 bases to trimming and J lost 1 base, with 9 bases between them. This CDR3 spans 13 amino acids. From germline, CDR1 is SGHNT and CDR2 YENEEA. The CDR3 loop is CASSGGASYEQYF. CDR3 nucleotides: TGTGCCAGCAGCGGGGGGGCTTCCTACGAGCAGTACTTC.

The chain couples TRBV28 to TRBJ2-1; D may be TRBD2 (6 bases). The V end was cut by 7 bases, the J end by 8 bases, with 18 bases between. The CDR3 spans 14 residues. Looked up from germline, CDR1 is MDHEN and CDR2 is SYDVKM. The CDR3 protein is CASKAGSTVHEQFF. The CDR3 DNA reads as TGTGCCAGCAAGGCGGGGTCAACCGTCCATGAGCAGTTCTTC.

The chain carries TRBV2 and TRBJ1-1, with 7 bases that match TRBD1. The CDR3 runs 18 residues. Germline values: CDR1 SNHLY, CDR2 FYNNEI. V lost 4 bases to trimming and J lost 3 bases; unmatched junction nucleotides: 17. This CDR3 is CASSGTGSKAVRDTEAFF. In DNA form, the CDR3 reads TGTGCCAGCAGTGGGACAGGATCGAAGGCTGTGCGGGACACTGAAGCTTTCTTT. Variable domain in full (rest from reference TRBV2 and TRBJ1-1): EPEVTQTPSHQVTQMGQEVILRCVPISNHLYFYWYRQILGQKVEFLVSFYNNEISEKSEIFDDQFSVERPDGSNFTLKIRSTKLEDSAMYFCASSGTGSKAVRDTEAFFGQGTRLTVV.

The chain couples TRBV7-2 to TRBJ1-2; the match to TRBD1 covers 7 bases. CDR1 and CDR2 (germline): SGHTA, FQGNSA. The CDR3 is 15 amino acids. V lost 2 bases and J lost 8; bases outside the gene matches: 11. The CDR3 reads CASSLLRTGLWGYTF. The CDR3 bases are TGTGCCAGCAGCTTACTTCGGACAGGACTATGGGGCTACACCTTC.

V is TRBV4-2 and J is TRBJ2-1, with unresolved D. Trimming took 3 bases from V and 10 from J, leaving 4 bases between them. CDR1 and CDR2 (germline): LGHNA, YNFKEQ. The CDR3 covers 10 residues. The CDR3 sequence is CASSHGEQFF. CDR3 DNA sequence: TGTGCCAGCAGCCACGGGGAGCAGTTCTTC.

The chain links TRBV9 to TRBJ2-2; TRBD1 aligns across 7 bases. The CDR3 extends over 13 amino acids. V lost 1 base and J lost 8; bases outside the gene matches: 2. CDR1 SGDLS and CDR2 YYNGEE come from the germline V gene. The CDR3 region has the DNA TGTGCCAGCAGCGTAAGGGGGCCTGGGGAGCTGTTTTTT. Translating gives CASSVRGPGELFF.

This clone was seen only once. The chain carries TRBV19 and TRBJ1-6, with D possibly TRBD1 on 6 matching bases. Germline CDR1 and CDR2: LNHDA and SQIVND (reference sequence). V shed 6 bases and J shed 6 bases, with 18 bases lying between them. The CDR3 contains 16 residues. The CDR3 DNA sequence: TGTGCCAGTAGAAGCCGGACCGGGACACTTAATTCACCCCTCCACTTT. It specifies CASRSRTGTLNSPLHF.

This chain joins TRBV6-5 and TRBJ2-7; D may be TRBD1 (6 bases). Germline lookup yields CDR1 MNHEY and CDR2 SVGAGI. Trimming cost V 0 bases and J 2 bases, with 8 bases left between them. This CDR3 comprises 14 residues. The CDR3 region is CASSYSSGAYEQYF. The CDR3 coding sequence is TGTGCCAGCAGTTACTCGTCAGGGGCCTACGAGCAGTACTTC.

DNA for the CDR3: TGTGCCAGCAGGATCGGACAGGGGGTCTACAATGAGCAGTTCTTC. This codes for CASRIGQGVYNEQFF. This rearrangement joins TRBV7-2 to TRBJ2-1; 10 nucleotides line up with TRBD1. Unmatched junction bases numbered 5, after V lost 6 bases and J lost 3 bases. Germline lookup yields CDR1 SGHTA and CDR2 FQGNSA. The CDR3 spans 15 residues.

This chain joins TRBV7-9 and TRBJ2-5; 7 bases match TRBD1. The germline CDR1 and CDR2 sequences are SEHNR and FQNEAQ (reference sequence). The CDR3 is 14 amino acids. J was trimmed by 5 bases and V by 4 bases; bases with no gene match: 7. CDR3 sequence reads: CASSSDRDWETQYF. The DNA of the CDR3 is TGTGCCAGCAGCTCTGACAGGGATTGGGAGACCCAGTACTTC.

J is TRBJ1-2 and V is TRBV4-1; D is perhaps TRBD1 (6 bases). V gave up 4 bases and J gave up 5 bases, with 11 bases separating them. The CDR3 runs 13 residues. CDR1 and CDR2 (germline): MGHRA, YSYEKL. The CDR3 loop reads CASSPRQAYGYTF. The CDR3 nucleotides are TGCGCCAGCAGCCCCCGACAGGCTTATGGCTACACCTTC.

The rearrangement uses TRBV2 and TRBJ1-2, with TRBD1 matching over 7 bases. The V gene's germline CDR1 is SNHLY and CDR2 FYNNEI. The CDR3 runs 14 residues. J gave up 6 bases and V 3 bases, and 7 bases lay outside the gene matches. The CDR3 DNA is TGTGCCAGCAGTGAGACGAGACAGGGACATGGCTACACCTTC. Its translation is CASSETRQGHGYTF.

This chain uses TRBV13 with TRBJ2-7, with D hard to call. Trimming took off 5 bases at V and 2 bases at J, with 16 bases between the two ends. The germline V gene encodes CDR1 PRHDT and CDR2 FYEKMQ (reference sequence). The CDR3 has 15 amino acids. CDR3 nucleotides: TGTGCCAGCAGCCGAACGGGTCGGTTAGCCTACGAGCAGTACTTC. Encoded protein: CASSRTGRLAYEQYF.

This chain links TRBV19 with TRBJ1-2; possibly TRBD1 for D (5 bases). Germline CDR1 is LNHDA and CDR2 is SQIVND (reference sequence). The CDR3 is 15 amino acids. With 5 bases removed from V and 0 bases from J, the gap between germline ends came to 13 bases. DNA of the CDR3: TGTGCCAGTAGTCTTGGGACTTTGGCTAACTATGGCTACACCTTC. Translated: CASSLGTLANYGYTF.

The chain uses TRBV7-9 and TRBJ2-7; possibly TRBD2 for D (6 bases). The germline V gene encodes CDR1 SEHNR and CDR2 FQNEAQ (reference sequence). Trimming cost V 6 bases and J 2 bases, with 17 bases left between them. This CDR3 region has 15 residues. The CDR3 coding sequence is TGTGCCAGCAGTTACCCGGGACTGCCAACCTACGAGCAGTACTTC. Translation gives CASSYPGLPTYEQYF.

V is TRBV7-9 and J is TRBJ1-3, with TRBD1 matching 7 bases. Trimming took 3 bases from V and 4 from J; bases not matched to a gene: 3. The CDR3 spans 14 residues. Germline loops: CDR1 SEHNR, CDR2 FQNEAQ (reference sequence). The CDR3 DNA follows: TGTGCCAGCAGCTTGGGACAGTCGGGAAACACCATATATTTT. It is translated as CASSLGQSGNTIYF.